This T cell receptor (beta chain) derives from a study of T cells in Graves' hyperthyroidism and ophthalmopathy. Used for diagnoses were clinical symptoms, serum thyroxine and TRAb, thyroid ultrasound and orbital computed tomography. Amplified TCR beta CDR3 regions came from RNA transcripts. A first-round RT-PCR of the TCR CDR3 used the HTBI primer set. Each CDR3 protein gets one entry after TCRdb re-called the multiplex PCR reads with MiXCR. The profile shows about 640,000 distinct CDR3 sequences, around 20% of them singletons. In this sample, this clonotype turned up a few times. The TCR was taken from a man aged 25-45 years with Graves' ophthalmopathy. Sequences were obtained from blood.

The CDR3 spells CASSGIAGQGSNQPQHF. DNA for the CDR3: TGTGCCAGCAGTGGGATAGCCGGACAGGGTAGCAATCAGCCCCAGCATTTT. This sequence joins TRBV6-1 and TRBJ1-5; 8 bases line up with TRBD1. V shed 4 bases, J shed 0 bases, and the junction held 8 bases outside the gene matches. The CDR3 has 17 amino acids. Germline values: CDR1 MNHNS, CDR2 SASEGT.